The 5 T cell receptor beta chains given below trace back to one sample, sequenced in a study of cytomegalovirus exposure and HLA in healthy donors (TCRdb year 2017). The library was prepared using the immunoSEQ multiplex PCR assay. The multiplex PCR relied on a mix of 60 forward primers for TCR Vbeta segments and 13 reverse primers for TCR Jbeta segments. Entries here come from immuneACCESS through TCRdb and include only in-frame sequences with V and J called. Some clones fail to appear in such tables; in the studies checked, an unresolved V gene covers under half of the shortfall, and the cause of the remainder is unknown. This sample lists some 100,000 clones; roughly four fifths were detected once. Together, the top ten hold less than 15% of the sample. The sequencing sample was made of PBMCs. The receptors come from a male donor in good health and CMV-seropositive.

The chain couples TRBV7-6 to TRBJ1-5; 8 nucleotides align to TRBD1. Germline-derived CDR1 and CDR2 are SGHVS and FNYEAQ. V was pared by 3 bases and J by 5 bases, with 6 bases of the junction left unmatched. The CDR3 has 15 residues. The CDR3 nucleotides read TGTGCCAGCAGCTTTAGCAGGGGGCACGATCAGCCCCAGCATTTT. This sequence encodes CASSFSRGHDQPQHF.

The chain recombines TRBV27 with TRBJ2-1; TRBD2 is a possible D gene (7 bases). The CDR3 contains 15 residues. Germline CDR1 reads MNHEY; CDR2 reads SMNVEV (reference sequence). V was shortened by 1 base and J by 6 bases, with 13 bases between the two germline ends. The CDR3 is CASSLWGGQGNEQFF. CDR3 nucleotide sequence: TGTGCCAGCAGTTTATGGGGGGGACAAGGCAATGAGCAGTTCTTC.

Turning to this clone: Other nucleotide sequences from this sample produce the same CDR3. J is TRBJ1-2 and V is TRBV2, with 7 bases matching TRBD1. The germline CDR1 and CDR2 sequences are SNHLY and FYNNEI. V shed 5 bases and J 7 bases; nucleotides not matched to a gene: 7. There are 13 residues in the CDR3. The CDR3, as DNA: TGTGCCAGCAGTCCACGCGACAGGGTTGGCTACACCTTC. This codes for CASSPRDRVGYTF.

This clone has just a few counts. V usage is TRBV10-2 and J usage is TRBJ2-7, with 9 nucleotides matching TRBD1. The CDR3 is 14 residues long. Looked up from germline, CDR1 is WSHSY and CDR2 is SAAADI. The V segment lost 6 bases and the J segment 2 bases; nucleotides outside the gene matches: 5. CDR3 amino acids: CASRPGQGTYEQYF. CDR3 DNA sequence: TGCGCCAGCAGACCGGGACAGGGAACCTACGAGCAGTACTTC.

The chain joins TRBV6-6 to TRBJ2-2; 8 nucleotides align to TRBD1. Germline CDR1 is MNHNY and CDR2 is SVGAGI (reference sequence). J gave up 8 bases and V 0 bases, and 5 bases lay outside the gene matches. This CDR3 spans 15 amino acids. The CDR3 bases are TGTGCCAGCAGTTACTCAGCAGGGGGCAGGGGGGAGCTGTTTTTT. It translates to CASSYSAGGRGELFF.